The source of this T cell receptor (beta chain) is a study of blood T cell repertoires in COVID-19. Study context: Sources were T cells, B-cell-depleted T cells, or PBMCs; the material itself was cDNA or gDNA.

CDR1 is LNHDA, CDR2 SQIVND, per germline (reference sequence). Trimming took 6 bases from V and 6 from J; bases not matched to a gene: 8. This CDR3 has 14 amino acids. Clones were sequenced by immunoSEQ multiplex PCR, and TCRdb holds only the in-frame ones, with some missing. Among approximately 56,000 clones listed, approximately 82% were seen once. The sequenced material came from peripheral blood. The receptor was derived from a man between 70 and 80 years old with active COVID-19. The chain employs TRBV19 and TRBJ2-7; 10 bases align to TRBD1. This chain's CDR3 is CASRSQGQGSEQYF. Written as DNA, the CDR3 is TGTGCCAGTAGATCGCAGGGACAGGGGAGCGAGCAGTACTTC.